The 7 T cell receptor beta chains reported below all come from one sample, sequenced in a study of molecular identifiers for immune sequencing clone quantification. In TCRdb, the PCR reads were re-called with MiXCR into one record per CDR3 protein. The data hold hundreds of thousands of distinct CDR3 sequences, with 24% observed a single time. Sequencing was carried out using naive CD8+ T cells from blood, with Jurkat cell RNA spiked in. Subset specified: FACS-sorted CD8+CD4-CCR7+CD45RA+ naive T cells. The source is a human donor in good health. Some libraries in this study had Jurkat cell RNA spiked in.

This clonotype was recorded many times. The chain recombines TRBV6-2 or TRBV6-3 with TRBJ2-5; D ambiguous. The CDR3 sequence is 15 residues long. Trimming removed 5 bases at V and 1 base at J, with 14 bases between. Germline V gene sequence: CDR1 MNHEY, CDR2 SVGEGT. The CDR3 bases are TGTGCCAGCAGTAACATCGGACGGATCCAAGAGACCCAGTACTTC. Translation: CASSNIGRIQETQYF.

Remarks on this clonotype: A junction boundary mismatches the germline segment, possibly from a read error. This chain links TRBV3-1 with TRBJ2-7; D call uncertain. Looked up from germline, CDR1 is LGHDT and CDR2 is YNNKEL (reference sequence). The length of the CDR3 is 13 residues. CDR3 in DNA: TGTGCCCGCAGCCAGATGGGGATTTTGGAGCAGTACTTC. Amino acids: CARSQMGILEQYF.

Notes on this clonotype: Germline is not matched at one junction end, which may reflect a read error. The CDR3 nucleotides are TGTGCCAGTAGTCCGTCGCCCGGGTCCTCCGAGCTGTACTTC. Translating gives CASSPSPGSSELYF. The chain carries TRBV19 and TRBJ2-7, with unresolved D. The CDR3 is 14 residues long. Germline loops: CDR1 LNHDA, CDR2 SQIVND (reference sequence).

CDR3: CACRDYANTGELFF. CDR3 DNA: TGTGCCTGTAGGGACTACGCGAACACCGGGGAGCTGTTTTTT. V is TRBV30 and J is TRBJ2-2; 7 bases match TRBD2. Trimming took 6 bases from V and 0 from J; bases not matched to a gene: 4. The CDR3 has 14 residues. Germline V lookup: CDR1 GTSNPN, CDR2 SVGIG (reference sequence).

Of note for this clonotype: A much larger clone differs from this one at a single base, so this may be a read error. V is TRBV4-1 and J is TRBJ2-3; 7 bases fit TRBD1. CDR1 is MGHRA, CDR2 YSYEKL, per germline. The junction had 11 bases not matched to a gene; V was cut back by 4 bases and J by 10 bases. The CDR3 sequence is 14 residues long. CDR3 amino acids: CASSPAVQGVPQYF. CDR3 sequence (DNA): TGCGCCAGCAGCCCGGCCGTCCAGGGGGTGCCGCAGTATTTT.

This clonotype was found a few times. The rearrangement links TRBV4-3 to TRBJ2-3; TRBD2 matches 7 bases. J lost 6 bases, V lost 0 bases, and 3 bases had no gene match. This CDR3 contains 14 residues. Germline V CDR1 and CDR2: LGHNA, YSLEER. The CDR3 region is CASSQDWEGDTQYF. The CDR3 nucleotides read TGCGCCAGCAGCCAAGATTGGGAGGGGGATACGCAGTATTTT.

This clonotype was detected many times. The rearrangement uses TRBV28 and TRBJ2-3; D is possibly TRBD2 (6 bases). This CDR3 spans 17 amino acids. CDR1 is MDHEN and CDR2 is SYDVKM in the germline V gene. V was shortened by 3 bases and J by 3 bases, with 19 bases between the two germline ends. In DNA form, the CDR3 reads TGTGCCAGCAGTTTGTCGGCTAGCGAGGTTGGGACAGATACGCAGTATTTT. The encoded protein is CASSLSASEVGTDTQYF.